The 30 T cell receptor beta chains reported below all come from one sample, sequenced in a study of regulatory T cells in long-lasting Graves disease (dated by TCRdb to the early 2020s). Library method: multiplex PCR. Sequenced on an Illumina HiSeq 4000. CDR3 regions were amplified by Arm-PCR with iRepertoire HTBI primers to construct TCR beta libraries. TCRdb's own reprocessing of the public reads used fastp at Q25 and MiXCR and kept productive beta chains. Records with the same CDR3 protein are collapsed into one entry carrying the most frequent genes and DNA. Here the sample has about 660,000 distinct CDR3 sequences; 30% occur a single time. The top ten constitute under 55% of the sample. What the time point label conveys for this sample: persistent/refractory GD, antithyroid drugs over 5 years with positive TRAb. For both TCR sequencing and RNA sequencing, RNA was extracted from PBMCs in TRIzol.

The sequences come from peripheral blood mononuclear cells (PBMCs), collected when the disease was refractory, from a patient treated with antithyroid drugs. These TCRs come from a female donor with Graves disease.

Only a few counts were recorded for this clonotype. The chain joins TRBV27 to TRBJ1-2; a weak D match, TRBD1 (5 bases). The CDR3 is made up of 14 amino acids. The V end was cut by 1 base, the J end by 3 bases, with 9 bases between. Germline CDR1 MNHEY, CDR2 SMNVEV (reference sequence). The DNA for the CDR3 is TGTGCCAGCAGTTTATGGGGGAGTGACTATGGCTACACCTTC. This translates into CASSLWGSDYGYTF.

This chain links TRBV29-1 with TRBJ1-1; 8 bases align to TRBD1. This CDR3 has 15 amino acids. The V and J ends lost 6 bases and 1 base, in that order; junction bases with no gene match: 10. CDR1 is SQVTM and CDR2 is ANQGSEA in the germline V gene. CDR3 sequence reads: CSVQSRGLENTEAFF. The CDR3 nucleotides read TGCAGCGTCCAAAGCAGGGGGCTGGAGAACACTGAAGCTTTCTTT.

This clonotype has just a few counts. The chain has TRBV20-1 and TRBJ2-5; D is possibly TRBD2 (6 bases). V lost 3 bases and J lost 5, with 19 bases in between. The CDR3 is 15 residues long. Germline CDR1 and CDR2: DFQATT and SNEGSKA (reference sequence). The CDR3 loop reads CSASGSWSGSETQYF. CDR3 coding DNA: TGCAGTGCTAGCGGGAGTTGGTCTGGCAGTGAGACCCAGTACTTC.

The chain recombines TRBV30 with TRBJ2-7, with unresolved D. This CDR3 has 13 residues. Looked up from germline, CDR1 is GTSNPN and CDR2 is SVGIG (reference sequence). The ends were cut back, 0 bases at V and 3 bases at J, with 9 bases in the middle. For the CDR3, the DNA is TGTGCCTGGAGTGTACCGAATAGCTACGAGCAGTACTTC. It codes for CAWSVPNSYEQYF.

To note about this clonotype: Just one base apart from a much larger clone, this may be a read error. The V call is TRBV28, the J call TRBJ1-5; tentative D call: TRBD1 (6 bases). Germline values: CDR1 MDHEN, CDR2 SYDVKM. The V gene lost 0 bases and the J gene lost 0 bases, with 9 bases spanning the gap. The CDR3 is made up of 16 amino acids. The CDR3: CASSLWGALSNQPQHF. CDR3 in DNA: TGTGCCAGCAGTTTATGGGGGGCCCTTAGCAATCAGCCCCAGCATTTT.

The genes are TRBV4-1 and TRBJ2-7, with 10 positions matching TRBD1. The CDR3 covers 14 residues. Germline trimming cut 1 base from V and 3 bases from J; bases unmatched to any gene: 0. CDR1 is MGHRA and CDR2 is YSYEKL in the germline V gene. CDR3 region: CASSQGDRGYEQYF. The DNA of the CDR3 is TGCGCCAGCAGCCAAGGGGACAGGGGCTACGAGCAGTACTTC.

The sample holds one count of this clonotype. V gene TRBV3-1 combines with J gene TRBJ1-4, with unresolved D. The ends were cut back, 1 base at V and 5 bases at J, with 14 bases in the middle. This CDR3 is 16 amino acids long. Germline values: CDR1 LGHDT, CDR2 YNNKEL (reference sequence). The CDR3 protein is CASSQGIRRRNEKLFF. The DNA of the CDR3 is TGTGCCAGCAGCCAAGGAATCCGCAGGCGAAATGAAAAACTGTTTTTT.

The gene calls are TRBV20-1 and TRBJ2-7; 12 nucleotides line up with TRBD2. V was clipped by 1 base and J by 7 bases; unmatched bases: 11. The germline CDR1 and CDR2 sequences are DFQATT and SNEGSKA (reference sequence). The CDR3 contains 16 residues. The CDR3 DNA reads as TGCAGTGCTAGAGCCCTAAGACTAGCGGGAGTAGGGGAGCAGTACTTC. Protein: CSARALRLAGVGEQYF.

Of note for this clonotype: This likely comes from a read error, as the CDR3 has no conserved phenylalanine or tryptophan at its end. The rearrangement links TRBV29-1 to TRBJ2-7; 8 nucleotides match TRBD1. Trimming at V came to 5 bases and at J to 3 bases, leaving 3 bases not matched to a gene. This CDR3 spans 12 amino acids. Germline lookup yields CDR1 SQVTM and CDR2 ANQGSEA. The chain's CDR3 is CSVMTGVYEQYS. The CDR3 coding sequence is TGCAGCGTTATGACAGGGGTCTACGAGCAGTACTCC.

This chain uses TRBV27 with TRBJ2-7, with 7 positions matching TRBD1. Trimming took 3 bases from V and 4 from J; bases not matched to a gene: 6. The CDR3 extends over 14 amino acids. Germline assignment: CDR1 MNHEY and CDR2 SMNVEV (reference sequence). The CDR3 loop is CASSFIGTVYEQYF. Here the CDR3 DNA reads TGTGCCAGCAGTTTTATAGGGACAGTATACGAGCAGTACTTC.

CDR3 region: CASSEISGSSKQYF. In nucleotides, the CDR3 is TGTGCCAGCAGTGAAATTTCAGGGTCCAGCAAGCAGTACTTC. The chain carries TRBV2 and TRBJ2-7; a weak D match, TRBD1 (5 bases). CDR1 and CDR2 from the germline V gene are SNHLY and FYNNEI. Trimming stripped 2 bases from V and 8 bases from J, with 16 bases between. The length of the CDR3 is 14 residues.

The sample holds a few counts of this clonotype. The rearrangement uses TRBV20-1 and TRBJ2-5; D may be TRBD1 (6 bases). Trimming took off 3 bases at V and 7 bases at J, with 18 bases between the two ends. From germline, CDR1 is DFQATT and CDR2 SNEGSKA (reference sequence). The CDR3 sequence is 14 residues long. The CDR3 DNA follows: TGCAGTGCTAGGTTAAGACAGGCTGGGGGGACCCAGTACTTC. Translating it yields CSARLRQAGGTQYF.

Only a few counts were recorded for this clonotype. The CDR3 coding sequence is TGTGCCAGCAGCCTTGGATACAAGGAGACCCAGTACTTC. This gives the protein CASSLGYKETQYF. The chain joins TRBV14 to TRBJ2-5, with D unclear. The V end was cut by 4 bases, the J end by 5 bases, with 11 bases between. The CDR3 has 13 residues. Germline loops: CDR1 SGHDN, CDR2 FVKESK.

This clonotype occurred once. CDR3 region: CASLPRRQVYNEQFF. The CDR3 DNA follows: TGTGCCAGCTTGCCTCGTCGGCAGGTCTACAATGAGCAGTTCTTC. The chain is built from TRBV27 and TRBJ2-5, with D unclear. The closer fit of TRBJ2-1 to the DNA end suggests the J call may be wrong. Per germline, CDR1 MNHEY and CDR2 SMNVEV (reference sequence). There are 15 residues in the CDR3.

This clonotype occurred a few times. One junction end does not reproduce the germline sequence, and a read error may be involved. The rearrangement uses TRBV12-3 or TRBV12-4 and TRBJ1-5; D is possibly TRBD1 (6 bases). The CDR3 has 14 amino acids. The CDR3 loop reads CASSLGQSSQPQHF. The CDR3 nucleotides read TGTGCCAGCAGCTTAGGACAGTCGAGTCAGCCCCAGCATTTT.

This chain links TRBV20-1 with TRBJ2-2; D is possibly TRBD1 or TRBD2 (6 bases each). Between the trimmed V and J ends, which lost 6 bases and 4 bases, there was a span of 21 bases. The CDR3 runs to 16 residues. CDR1 DFQATT and CDR2 SNEGSKA come from the germline V gene (reference sequence). Written as DNA, the CDR3 is TGCAGTGCCCGTTCTGGGGGGCCCCAGGGCACCGGGGAGCTGTTTTTT. It is translated as CSARSGGPQGTGELFF.

This clonotype occurred many times. The chain links TRBV29-1 to TRBJ1-2, with D perhaps matching TRBD1 (5 bases). This CDR3 region has 13 residues. The V end was cut by 3 bases, the J end by 4 bases, with 12 bases between. The germline V gene has CDR1 SQVTM and CDR2 ANQGSEA. For the CDR3, the DNA is TGCAGCGTTGATGGGGGAATCGGCTATGGCTACACCTTC. This gives the protein CSVDGGIGYGYTF.

V usage is TRBV6-1 and J usage is TRBJ2-1, with D unresolved. Between the trimmed V and J ends, which lost 6 bases and 8 bases, there was a span of 8 bases. This CDR3 has 11 amino acids. Per germline, CDR1 MNHNS and CDR2 SASEGT. CDR3 loop: CASSPFDEQFF. Here the CDR3 DNA reads TGTGCCAGCAGCCCCTTCGATGAGCAGTTCTTC.

This clonotype showed up many times. The V gene is TRBV6-1, the J gene TRBJ1-1; 7 bases line up with TRBD1. Germline V CDR1 and CDR2: MNHNS, SASEGT. V was pared by 3 bases and J by 1 base, with 2 bases of the junction left unmatched. The CDR3 runs 14 residues. In nucleotides, the CDR3 is TGTGCCAGCAGTGAGACAGGGTGGAACACTGAAGCTTTCTTT. Translated, it gives CASSETGWNTEAFF.

V and J are TRBV5-1 and TRBJ1-2; D remains unclear. This CDR3 spans 14 amino acids. Germline V lookup: CDR1 SGHRS, CDR2 YFSETQ. Trimming shortened V by 4 bases and J by 4 bases, and 14 bases separated the two germline ends. CDR3 sequence: CASSSRIWGYGYTF. The CDR3 nucleotides are TGCGCCAGCAGCAGTCGTATTTGGGGCTATGGCTACACCTTC. Supplemented by reference TRBV5-1 and TRBJ1-2, the full variable domain reads KAGVTQTPRYLIKTRGQQVTLSCSPISGHRSVSWYQQTPGQGLQFLFEYFSETQRNKGNFPGRFSGRQFSNSRSEMNVSTLELGDSALYLCASSSRIWGYGYTFGSGTRLTVV.

V and J are TRBV20-1 and TRBJ1-5; 7 positions agree with TRBD1. CDR3 size: 16 residues. Germline CDR1 DFQATT, CDR2 SNEGSKA (reference sequence). V shed 6 bases and J 0 bases; nucleotides not matched to a gene: 11. CDR3 region: CSAAGGQPYSNQPQHF. DNA of the CDR3: TGCAGTGCAGCGGGGGGACAGCCCTATAGCAATCAGCCCCAGCATTTT.

This clonotype has more than one count but fewer than ten. V gene TRBV6-1 combines with J gene TRBJ1-5; 7 bases line up with TRBD1. This CDR3 spans 15 amino acids. Germline V gene sequence: CDR1 MNHNS, CDR2 SASEGT. J gave up 1 base and V 5 bases, and 5 bases lay outside the gene matches. The CDR3 nucleotides read TGTGCCAGCAGTCGACAGGGTCGGAGCAATCAGCCCCAGCATTTT. Translating it yields CASSRQGRSNQPQHF.

The chain links TRBV7-2 to TRBJ2-5; D may match TRBD1 or TRBD2 (5 bases each). The J call is uncertain, as TRBJ2-1 better fits the DNA end. The germline V gene has CDR1 SGHTA and CDR2 FQGNSA. CDR3 length: 15 amino acids. The CDR3 nucleotides are TGTGCCAGCAGCCCGAGGGCGTCCTTTGGGGGTGAGCAGTTCTTC. Its translation: CASSPRASFGGEQFF.

Details on this clonotype: Since no conserved phenylalanine or tryptophan closes the CDR3, a read error is the likely cause. The chain has TRBV25-1 and TRBJ2-5, with a possible D match to TRBD2 (7 bases). CDR3 length equals 18 residues. Germline CDR1 MGHDK, CDR2 SYGVNS. Trimming left V 1 base short and J 1 base short, with 19 bases between. This chain's CDR3 is CASSESLGRGNVQETQYL. In nucleotides, the CDR3 is TGTGCCAGCAGTGAATCCCTAGGGAGGGGGAACGTCCAAGAGACCCAGTACCTC.

This clonotype was seen repeatedly, ten times or more. The genes are TRBV12-3 or TRBV12-4 and TRBJ1-1; no definite D call. The CDR3 runs 13 residues. With 1 base removed from V and 4 bases from J, the gap between germline ends came to 7 bases. CDR3 loop: CASSLVQTTEAFF. The CDR3 DNA reads as TGTGCCAGCAGTTTAGTCCAGACCACTGAAGCTTTCTTT.

A few counts support this clonotype. The chain links TRBV29-1 to TRBJ1-1, with D tentatively TRBD1 (5 bases). The CDR3 extends over 14 amino acids. Germline CDR1 and CDR2: SQVTM and ANQGSEA. The V end lost 2 bases, the J end lost 0 bases, and 10 bases lay between the germline ends. This CDR3 is CSVELWGLNTEAFF. The CDR3 DNA sequence: TGCAGCGTTGAATTGTGGGGACTGAACACTGAAGCTTTCTTT.

The chain links TRBV2 to TRBJ2-2; D unresolved. The ends were cut back, 6 bases at V and 5 bases at J, with 10 bases in the middle. Per germline, CDR1 SNHLY and CDR2 FYNNEI. This CDR3 has 13 residues. CDR3 DNA: TGTGCCAGCAGCCGTAAGAAAACCGGGGAGCTGTTTTTT. It is translated as CASSRKKTGELFF.

Points on this clonotype: A junction boundary mismatches the germline segment, possibly from a read error. V and J are TRBV18 and TRBJ1-2; 12 bases fit TRBD1. CDR3 size: 15 residues. Germline CDR1 KGHSH, CDR2 LQKENI. CDR3 coding DNA: TGTGCCAACTCACCACCGGGACAGGGGGCGCCCGGCTACACCTTC. Translation: CANSPPGQGAPGYTF.

This chain connects TRBV6-1 to TRBJ1-1; 8 bases are a match to TRBD1. Germline V gives CDR1 MNHNS, CDR2 SASEGT. V lost 5 bases to trimming and J lost 4 bases; unmatched junction nucleotides: 6. The CDR3 length is 14 residues. CDR3 loop: CASSRYTGGTEAFF. The CDR3 DNA reads TGTGCCAGCAGTCGTTACACAGGGGGCACTGAAGCTTTCTTT.

This clonotype turned up a few times. The CDR3 DNA reads TGCAGCGTTGAAGGGGACAGGGGGCCGCGGGAGCAGTACTTC. Amino acids: CSVEGDRGPREQYF. The V call is TRBV29-1, the J call TRBJ2-7; 12 bases line up with TRBD1. With V trimmed by 1 base and J by 7 bases, 5 bases remained unmatched. The germline CDR1 and CDR2 sequences are SQVTM and ANQGSEA. The CDR3 contains 14 residues.